The 8 T cell receptor beta chains below all came from one sample that was sequenced in a study of cytomegalovirus exposure and HLA in healthy donors. The PCR used 60 Vbeta and 13 Jbeta primers. TCRdb's table, derived via immunoSEQ multiplex PCR, lists solely in-frame clones and lacks some. This table holds a few hundred thousand clones, about nine tenths found once. The sequenced sample consisted of PBMCs. The source of these receptors is a girl aged 2 to 10 in good health and CMV-seronegative.

The J gene is TRBJ1-6, the V gene TRBV4-1; D remains ambiguous. Trimming left V 0 bases short and J 7 bases short, with 7 bases between. The CDR3 consists of 14 residues. Germline V lookup: CDR1 MGHRA, CDR2 YSYEKL. DNA of the CDR3: TGCGCCAGCAGCCAAGATCTCGGGAATTCACCCCTCCACTTT. Translated: CASSQDLGNSPLHF.

This clone was seen a single time. The chain employs TRBV9 and TRBJ2-6, with unresolved D. Germline V gene data show CDR1 as SGDLS and CDR2 as YYNGEE. The CDR3 runs to 15 residues. V lost 4 bases to trimming and J lost 0 bases, with 8 bases between them. Here the CDR3 reads CASSRQNSGANVLTF. The CDR3 DNA follows: TGTGCCAGCAGCCGTCAGAACTCTGGGGCCAACGTCCTGACTTTC.

This chain uses TRBV5-4 with TRBJ2-3; no firm D call. From germline, CDR1 is SGHNT and CDR2 YYREEE (reference sequence). Deletions cut 1 base from V and 1 base from J, with 7 bases between. This CDR3 has 14 amino acids. The CDR3 sequence is CASSLLLGTDTQYF. The CDR3 DNA reads as TGTGCCAGCAGCTTGTTGTTAGGCACAGATACGCAGTATTTT.

In this sample, this clone turned up once. This chain joins TRBV9 and TRBJ2-5; 9 positions match TRBD2. V shed 0 bases and J 5 bases; nucleotides not matched to a gene: 8. CDR3 length: 16 residues. Germline V gene lookup returns CDR1 SGDLS and CDR2 YYNGEE. CDR3 in DNA: TGTGCCAGCAGCGTAGGACGCGGGGGGGTTAGGGAGACCCAGTACTTC. Translated, it gives CASSVGRGGVRETQYF. The whole variable domain, filled in from reference TRBV9 and TRBJ2-5, reads DSGVTQTPKHLITATGQRVTLRCSPRSGDLSVYWYQQSLDQGLQFLIQYYNGEERAKGNILERFSAQQFPDLHSELNLSSLELGDSALYFCASSVGRGGVRETQYFGPGTRLLVL.

The chain joins TRBV19 to TRBJ1-5; 7 nucleotides match TRBD1. This CDR3 comprises 12 residues. The germline V gene encodes CDR1 LNHDA and CDR2 SQIVND (reference sequence). V lost 4 bases and J lost 8; bases outside the gene matches: 2. The CDR3 loop reads CASSRGGEPQHF. CDR3 coding DNA: TGTGCCAGTAGTAGAGGGGGCGAGCCCCAGCATTTT. Supplemented by reference TRBV19 and TRBJ1-5, the full variable domain reads DGGITQSPKYLFRKEGQNVTLSCEQNLNHDAMYWYRQDPGQGLRLIYYSQIVNDFQKGDIAEGYSVSREKKESFPLTVTSAQKNPTAFYLCASSRGGEPQHFGDGTRLSIL.

This chain links TRBV6-5 with TRBJ1-4; D gene unclear. Trimming removed 3 bases from V and 5 bases from J, with 13 bases in between. Germline V gene lookup returns CDR1 MNHEY and CDR2 SVGAGI. CDR3 length: 15 amino acids. The CDR3 nucleotides are TGTGCCAGCAGTTATGCGGCCCACGGGAATGAAAAACTGTTTTTT. Protein product: CASSYAAHGNEKLFF.

This clone has just one count. J is TRBJ1-2 and V is TRBV25-1; a possible D gene is TRBD1 (5 bases). V lost 1 base and J 6 bases, leaving 12 bases between the germline ends. Germline loops: CDR1 MGHDK, CDR2 SYGVNS. The CDR3 length is 14 residues. The CDR3 bases are TGTGCCAGCAGTGAATGGGGGGGTTTCGATGGCTACACCTTC. Its translation is CASSEWGGFDGYTF.

The CDR3 region is CASIPLSGGPSEQYF. The CDR3 DNA reads TGTGCCAGCATCCCTCTTAGCGGGGGCCCTTCCGAGCAGTACTTC. The chain uses TRBV6-1 and TRBJ2-7, with 9 nucleotides matching TRBD2. Germline V gene data show CDR1 as MNHNS and CDR2 as SASEGT. V lost 7 bases, J lost 6 bases, and 13 bases stayed unmatched. The CDR3 contains 15 residues.